Sequencing of this T cell receptor beta chain was carried out in a study of T cell repertoires in cytomegalovirus infection. This clonotype was counted many times. Its antigen is as yet unknown. TCRdb reanalysed the reads using MiXCR and keeps one entry per CDR3 protein. The sample has about 110,000 distinct CDR3 sequences, 25% to 35% seen once. The CDR3 is made up of 15 amino acids. Trimming cost V 3 bases and J 4 bases; bases outside gene matches: 7. CDR1 is SGHNT and CDR2 is YYREEE in the germline V gene (reference sequence). This TCR was recovered from a human donor in good health (CMV status not recorded). Some clones in this sample may be carry-over from other donors' samples. Specimen: CD8+ T cells from cultured PBMCs, collected from culture after CMV antigen stimulation. The gene calls are TRBV5-4 and TRBJ2-5, with 9 nucleotides matching TRBD2. The chain's CDR3 is CASSWAGGGGETQYF. The CDR3 DNA sequence: TGTGCCAGCAGCTGGGCGGGGGGGGGCGGAGAGACCCAGTACTTC.